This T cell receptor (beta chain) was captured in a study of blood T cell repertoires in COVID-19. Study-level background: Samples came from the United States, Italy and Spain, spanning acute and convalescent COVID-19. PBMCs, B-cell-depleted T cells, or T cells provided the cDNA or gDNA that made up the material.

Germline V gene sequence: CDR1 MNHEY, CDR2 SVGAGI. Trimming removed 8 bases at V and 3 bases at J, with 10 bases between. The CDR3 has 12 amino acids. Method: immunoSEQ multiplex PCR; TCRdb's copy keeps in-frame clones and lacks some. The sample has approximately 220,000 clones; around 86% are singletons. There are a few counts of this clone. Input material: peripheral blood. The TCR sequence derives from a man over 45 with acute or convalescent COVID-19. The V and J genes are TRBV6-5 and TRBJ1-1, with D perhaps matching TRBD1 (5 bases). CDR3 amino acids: CASWGRYTEAFF. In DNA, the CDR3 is TGTGCCAGCTGGGGGAGGTACACTGAAGCTTTCTTT.